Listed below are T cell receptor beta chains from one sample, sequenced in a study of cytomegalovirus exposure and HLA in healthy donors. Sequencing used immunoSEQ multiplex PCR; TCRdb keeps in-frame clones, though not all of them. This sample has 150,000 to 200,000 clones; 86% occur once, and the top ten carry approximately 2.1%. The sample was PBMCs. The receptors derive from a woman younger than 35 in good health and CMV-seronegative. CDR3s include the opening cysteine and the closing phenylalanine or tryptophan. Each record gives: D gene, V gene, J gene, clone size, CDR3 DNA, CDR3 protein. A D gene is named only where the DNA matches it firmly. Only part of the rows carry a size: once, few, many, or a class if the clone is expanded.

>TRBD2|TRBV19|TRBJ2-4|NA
TGTGCCAGTCGCCCCTCGCTAGCGGCCCTAGCCAAAAACATTCAGTACTTC
CASRPSLAALAKNIQYF
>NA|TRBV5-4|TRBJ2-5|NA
TGTGCCAGCAGCTTTACTTCGGGGGAAGAGACCCAGTACTTC
CASSFTSGEETQYF
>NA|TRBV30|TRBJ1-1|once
TGTGCCTGGAGTGGAACGGGGGTAGTTGAAGCTTTCTTT
CAWSGTGVVEAFF
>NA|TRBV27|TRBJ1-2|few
TGTGCCAGCAGCTCTGGAGGCAGTCGGTATGGCTACACCTTC
CASSSGGSRYGYTF
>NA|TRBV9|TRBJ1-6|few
TGTGCCAGCAGCGTACAGGGTACAGAAAATTCACCCCTCCACTTT
CASSVQGTENSPLHF
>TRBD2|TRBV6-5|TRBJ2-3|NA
TGTGCCAGCAGTTGGCAGCGGGGACCCACAGATACGCAGTATTTT
CASSWQRGPTDTQYF
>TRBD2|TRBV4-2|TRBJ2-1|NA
TGTGCCAGCAGCCAAGGTACGGGACTAGCGGGAGCGGGTGAGCAGTTCTTC
CASSQGTGLAGAGEQFF
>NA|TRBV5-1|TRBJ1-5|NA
TGCGCCAGCAGCCCGGGGGGCAATCAGCCCCAGCATTTT
CASSPGGNQPQHF
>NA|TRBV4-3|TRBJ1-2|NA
TGCGCCAGCAGCCAAGATATCCGTACTAACTATGGCTACACCTTC
CASSQDIRTNYGYTF
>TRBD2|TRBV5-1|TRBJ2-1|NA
TGCGCCAGCAGCTTGGGAAGCGGGGGGTATGAGCAGTTCTTC
CASSLGSGGYEQFF
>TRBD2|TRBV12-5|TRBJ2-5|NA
TGTGCTAGTGGCCGGACTAGCGGGCGGGAGACCCAGTACTTC
CASGRTSGRETQYF
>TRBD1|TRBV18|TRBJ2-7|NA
TGTGCCAGCTCACCCTCCCCGGACAGGCCTGGCGAGCAGTACTTC
CASSPSPDRPGEQYF
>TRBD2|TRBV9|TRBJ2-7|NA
TGTGCCAGCAGCGTAGATCAAGGCGGGAGACGCTCCTACGAGCAGTACTTC
CASSVDQGGRRSYEQYF
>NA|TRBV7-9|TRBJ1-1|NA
TGTGCCAGCAGCTTAGACAGGGCTTACTTGGCTGAAGCTTTCTTT
CASSLDRAYLAEAFF
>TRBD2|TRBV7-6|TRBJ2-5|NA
TGTGCCAGCAGCACACTAGCGGGGCAACAAGAGACCCAGTACTTC
CASSTLAGQQETQYF
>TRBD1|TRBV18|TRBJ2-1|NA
TGTGCCAGCTCAGCTCAAACAGGGGGCGCGGGGATTGTGCAGTTCTTC
CASSAQTGGAGIVQFF